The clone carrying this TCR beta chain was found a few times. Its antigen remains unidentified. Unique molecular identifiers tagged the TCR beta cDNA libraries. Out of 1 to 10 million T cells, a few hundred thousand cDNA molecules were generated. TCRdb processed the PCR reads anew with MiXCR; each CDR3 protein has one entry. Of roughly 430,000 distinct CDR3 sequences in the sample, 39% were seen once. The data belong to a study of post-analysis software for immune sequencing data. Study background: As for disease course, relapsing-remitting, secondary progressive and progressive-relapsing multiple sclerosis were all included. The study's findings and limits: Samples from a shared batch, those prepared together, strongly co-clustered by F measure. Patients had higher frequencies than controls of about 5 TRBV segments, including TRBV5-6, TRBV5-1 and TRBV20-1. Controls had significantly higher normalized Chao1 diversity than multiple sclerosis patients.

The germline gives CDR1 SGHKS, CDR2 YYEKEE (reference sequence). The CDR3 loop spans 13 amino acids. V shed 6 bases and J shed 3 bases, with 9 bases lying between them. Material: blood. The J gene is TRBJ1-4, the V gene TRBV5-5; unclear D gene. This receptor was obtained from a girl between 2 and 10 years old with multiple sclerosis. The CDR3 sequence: CASKPGSNEKLFF. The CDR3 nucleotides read TGTGCCAGCAAGCCGGGGTCTAATGAAAAACTGTTTTTT.